These 30 T cell receptor beta chains were all obtained from the same sample, sequenced in a study of blood T cells in healthy people across ages. Using a J-beta primer mix together with a sample-barcoded 5' primer, a second PCR was run for roughly 7 to 11 cycles. TCRdb itself ran the 5' RACE reads through MiXCR, one entry per CDR3 protein. Here the sample spans roughly 800,000 distinct CDR3 sequences, roughly 25% being singletons. The same specimen was also included in a second study, on T cells of mothers and their children.

Sample: blood. Every receptor here comes from a boy aged 10-17 years in good health.

Details on this clonotype: Sequence at one end of the junction differs from germline and may be a read error. This chain links TRBV3-1 with TRBJ2-5; 13 positions match TRBD2. Germline CDR1 LGHDT, CDR2 YNNKEL (reference sequence). The CDR3 has 13 residues. CDR3: CASSQEDGTSGNF. CDR3 nucleotide sequence: TGTGCCAGCAGCCAAGAGGACGGGACTAGCGGGAATTTC.

The rearrangement joins TRBV20-1 to TRBJ2-1, with D unclear. V was shortened by 5 bases and J by 0 bases, with 8 bases between the two germline ends. The CDR3 sequence is 13 residues long. Per germline, CDR1 DFQATT and CDR2 SNEGSKA (reference sequence). CDR3 in DNA: TGCAGTGCTCGATTGTACTCCTACAATGAGCAGTTCTTC. The encoded protein is CSARLYSYNEQFF.

This clonotype was seen a few times. The gene calls are TRBV29-1 and TRBJ2-5; D could derive from TRBD1 or TRBD2 (5 bases each). The J call is in doubt because the DNA end fits TRBJ2-1 better. This CDR3 spans 12 amino acids. The germline gives CDR1 SQVTM, CDR2 ANQGSEA. The CDR3 loop reads CSSWGSYNEQFF. The CDR3 DNA reads TGCAGCTCTTGGGGGAGCTACAATGAGCAGTTCTTC.

The V gene is TRBV15, the J gene TRBJ2-3, with unresolved D. Germline CDR1 and CDR2: LNHNV and YYDKDF (reference sequence). V lost 1 base to trimming and J lost 0 bases, with 8 bases between them. The CDR3 totals 15 residues. CDR3 loop: CATSRGETSTDTQYF. In nucleotides, the CDR3 is TGTGCCACCAGCAGAGGGGAAACAAGCACAGATACGCAGTATTTT.

The J gene is TRBJ2-6, the V gene TRBV10-3; 7 positions agree with TRBD1. Trimming cost V 4 bases and J 0 bases; bases outside gene matches: 3. Per germline, CDR1 ENHRY and CDR2 SYGVKD. The CDR3 contains 16 residues. DNA of the CDR3: TGTGCCATCAGTGGGACAGGACACTCTGGGGCCAACGTCCTGACTTTC. Protein product: CAISGTGHSGANVLTF.

A few counts support this clonotype. The rearrangement joins TRBV5-1 to TRBJ2-7, with D unresolved. Trimming removed 1 base at V and 2 bases at J, with 7 bases between. The germline V gene has CDR1 SGHRS and CDR2 YFSETQ. The CDR3 totals 13 residues. CDR3 region: CASSLIEAYEQYF. The CDR3 bases are TGCGCCAGCAGCTTGATTGAGGCCTACGAGCAGTACTTC.

This clonotype has more than one count but fewer than ten. V is TRBV19 and J is TRBJ2-1; 7 bases line up with TRBD1. The CDR3 is 15 amino acids. With V trimmed by 7 bases and J by 6 bases, 12 bases remained unmatched. Germline V lookup: CDR1 LNHDA, CDR2 SQIVND (reference sequence). CDR3 in amino acids: CASIGEQGRPNEQFF. CDR3 nucleotide sequence: TGTGCCAGTATTGGTGAACAGGGGCGGCCCAATGAGCAGTTCTTC.

This clonotype was counted between two and nine times. V usage is TRBV7-2 and J usage is TRBJ1-4; D may be TRBD1 (6 bases). This CDR3 spans 15 amino acids. The V end lost 5 bases, the J end lost 8 bases, and 18 bases lay between the germline ends. Germline CDR1 SGHTA, CDR2 FQGNSA. The CDR3 DNA reads TGTGCCAGCAGCCCAGGGGCGGGGGGCGGAGAAAAACTGTTTTTT. Residues: CASSPGAGGGEKLFF.

The V gene is TRBV12-5, the J gene TRBJ2-7, with D possibly matching TRBD1 (6 bases). Per germline, CDR1 LGHNT and CDR2 FRNRAP. V was cut by 4 bases and J by 4 bases, with 11 bases left in between. This CDR3 contains 13 residues. CDR3 nucleotides: TGTGCTAGTGGTTCACAGGGATTTTACGAGCAGTACTTC. Translating it yields CASGSQGFYEQYF. The full variable domain, its missing parts supplied by reference TRBV12-5 and TRBJ2-7, is DARVTQTPRHKVTEMGQEVTMRCQPILGHNTVFWYRQTMMQGLELLAYFRNRAPLDDSGMPKDRFSAEMPDATLATLKIQPSEPRDSAVYFCASGSQGFYEQYFGPGTRLTVT.

This clonotype has just a few counts. This sequence joins TRBV12-3 or TRBV12-4 and TRBJ2-5; 7 nucleotides line up with TRBD1. This CDR3 contains 15 residues. V lost 5 bases to trimming and J lost 5 bases; unmatched junction nucleotides: 11. The CDR3 DNA reads TGTGCCAGCAGTCCGGGACAGAGCTTATGGGAGACCCAGTACTTC. It encodes CASSPGQSLWETQYF.

The chain carries TRBV20-1 and TRBJ2-4; D might be TRBD1 (6 bases). CDR3 length equals 15 residues. V gave up 6 bases and J gave up 1 base, with 16 bases separating them. Germline CDR1 is DFQATT and CDR2 is SNEGSKA (reference sequence). The CDR3 sequence: CSAKLGASAKNIQYF. For the CDR3, the DNA is TGCAGTGCCAAGTTGGGGGCCTCGGCCAAAAACATTCAGTACTTC.

CDR3 amino acids: CASSKRRSGKGLAPNEQFF. The CDR3 nucleotides are TGTGCCAGCAGCAAGAGGAGGAGTGGGAAGGGACTAGCCCCCAATGAGCAGTTCTTC. The chain has TRBV7-2 and TRBJ2-1, with 9 bases identical to TRBD2. The V gene's germline CDR1 is SGHTA and CDR2 FQGNSA. CDR3 length: 19 amino acids. V was clipped by 5 bases and J by 6 bases; unmatched bases: 20.

This sequence joins TRBV10-3 and TRBJ2-5; tentatively, D is TRBD1 (5 bases). The J call may be faulty, since TRBJ2-7 better matches the DNA end. Germline V gives CDR1 ENHRY, CDR2 SYGVKD. CDR3 size: 14 residues. The DNA of the CDR3 is TGTGCCATCAGGAGGCAGGGAACCGTTGGCGAGCAGTACTTC. Translating gives CAIRRQGTVGEQYF.

This clonotype was picked up a small number of times. The chain has TRBV20-1 and TRBJ2-5; D is possibly TRBD1 (5 bases). V lost 4 bases and J 4 bases, leaving 16 bases between the germline ends. Germline CDR1 reads DFQATT; CDR2 reads SNEGSKA (reference sequence). The CDR3 is 14 residues long. The CDR3 loop is CSANNGRVGETQYF. The CDR3 nucleotides are TGCAGTGCTAATAATGGCAGGGTCGGAGAGACCCAGTACTTC.

A few counts support this clonotype. This chain connects TRBV7-9 to TRBJ2-5; D is unclear. CDR3 length: 13 residues. Germline V lookup: CDR1 SEHNR, CDR2 FQNEAQ (reference sequence). V was cut by 5 bases and J by 4 bases, with 11 bases left in between. Here the CDR3 DNA reads TGTGCCAGCAGCCAGGCTGTGGTAGAGACCCAGTACTTC. This encodes CASSQAVVETQYF.

V usage is TRBV20-1 and J usage is TRBJ2-5; D is possibly TRBD2 (5 bases). Germline V lookup: CDR1 DFQATT, CDR2 SNEGSKA (reference sequence). Trimming removed 6 bases from V and 5 bases from J, with 16 bases in between. This CDR3 has 13 amino acids. The CDR3 region has the DNA TGCAGTGCCCTGGATCCGGCGGGTGAGACCCAGTACTTC. The encoded protein is CSALDPAGETQYF.

Only a few counts were recorded for this clonotype. Germline is not matched at one junction end, which may reflect a read error. This chain uses TRBV2 with TRBJ2-4, with 10 nucleotides matching TRBD2. CDR3 size: 14 residues. The germline gives CDR1 SNHLY, CDR2 FYNNEI. CDR3 loop: CASSESSGRARWNF. Written as DNA, the CDR3 is TGTGCCAGCAGTGAATCGAGCGGGAGGGCGAGATGGAACTTC.

This clonotype was found a few times. CDR3 sequence: CASSPRPRGGVNEQFF. The CDR3 DNA is TGTGCCAGCAGTCCCCGACCCCGCGGGGGGGTCAATGAGCAGTTCTTC. This chain connects TRBV6-1 to TRBJ2-5; 9 positions agree with TRBD2. The J call may be faulty, since TRBJ2-1 better matches the DNA end. Per the germline V gene, CDR1 is MNHNS and CDR2 is SASEGT. The CDR3 is made up of 16 amino acids.

DNA for the CDR3: TGTGCCAGCTCCCTCCGGGGGCCCAGCACCGGGGAGCTGTTTTTT. The encoded protein is CASSLRGPSTGELFF. The chain links TRBV18 to TRBJ2-2; D possibly matches TRBD1 or TRBD2 (6 bases each). The germline gives CDR1 KGHSH, CDR2 LQKENI. Trimming left V 6 bases short and J 4 bases short, with 15 bases between. The CDR3 is made up of 15 amino acids.

The V gene is TRBV7-3, the J gene TRBJ2-7; 10 bases are a match to TRBD2. The germline gives CDR1 SGHTA, CDR2 FQGTGA. V was clipped by 5 bases and J by 3 bases; unmatched bases: 10. CDR3 size: 16 residues. The CDR3 region is CASSKGLAGASYEQYF. The DNA for the CDR3 is TGTGCCAGCAGCAAGGGCCTAGCGGGGGCGAGCTACGAGCAGTACTTC.

V usage is TRBV20-1 and J usage is TRBJ2-5, with D possibly matching TRBD2 (5 bases). The tail of the sequence fits TRBJ2-7 better, so the J call may be wrong. CDR3 length: 10 amino acids. In germline, CDR1 is DFQATT, CDR2 SNEGSKA (reference sequence). The CDR3 nucleotides are TGCAGTGCCGGGACCTACGAGCAGTACTTC. As protein: CSAGTYEQYF.

This clonotype was counted a few times. V is TRBV2 and J is TRBJ2-5, with TRBD1 as a possible D gene (5 bases). TRBJ2-1 explains the end of the DNA better; the J call may be wrong. The CDR3 is 13 amino acids. CDR1 is SNHLY and CDR2 is FYNNEI in the germline V gene. The CDR3 nucleotides read TGTGCCAGCAGTGTTTCCAGGGTAAATGAGCAGTTCTTC. It specifies CASSVSRVNEQFF.

V usage is TRBV7-9 and J usage is TRBJ2-1, with 7 bases that match TRBD2. The CDR3 contains 16 residues. Losses at the gene ends were 2 bases for V and 0 bases for J; bases not matched to a gene: 4. Germline CDR1 is SEHNR and CDR2 is FQNEAQ (reference sequence). The CDR3 DNA reads as TGTGCCAGCAGCTTACAAGCGGGACTCTCCTACAATGAGCAGTTCTTC. Translated, it gives CASSLQAGLSYNEQFF.

The chain is built from TRBV7-9 and TRBJ2-5, with 7 bases identical to TRBD1. With V trimmed by 5 bases and J by 3 bases, 9 bases remained unmatched. There are 15 residues in the CDR3. Germline CDR1 is SEHNR and CDR2 is FQNEAQ (reference sequence). The CDR3 DNA reads TGTGCCAGCAGCCTAAAGACAGGGTCAGAAGAGACCCAGTACTTC. Translation gives CASSLKTGSEETQYF.

Turning to this clonotype: At one end the junction does not follow the germline gene, possibly because of a read error. V usage is TRBV12-3 or TRBV12-4 and J usage is TRBJ1-2; D is ambiguous. The CDR3 is 11 residues long. CDR3 coding DNA: TGTGCCAGCAGTTTAAATCGTAGGGTCTCCTTC. Its translation is CASSLNRRVSF.

The gene calls are TRBV7-9 and TRBJ2-5; 8 positions agree with TRBD2. The ends lost 1 base at V and 1 base at J; junction bases unmatched: 5. Germline CDR1 reads SEHNR; CDR2 reads FQNEAQ (reference sequence). The CDR3 sequence is 16 residues long. CDR3 sequence reads: CASSLVREAPQETQYF. As DNA, the CDR3 is TGTGCCAGCAGCTTAGTGCGGGAGGCCCCCCAAGAGACCCAGTACTTC.

This clonotype was detected only a few times. This rearrangement joins TRBV4-3 to TRBJ2-5; the D is unclear. The V gene lost 0 bases and the J gene lost 4 bases, with 9 bases spanning the gap. Germline values: CDR1 LGHNA, CDR2 YSLEER. This CDR3 has 14 residues. In DNA form, the CDR3 reads TGCGCCAGCAGCCAAGAGTTGGCCCCAGAGACCCAGTACTTC. Encoded protein: CASSQELAPETQYF.

The V gene is TRBV9, the J gene TRBJ1-2; D is unresolved. Between the trimmed V and J ends, which lost 0 bases and 5 bases, there was a span of 11 bases. The CDR3 has 14 residues. The germline CDR1 and CDR2 sequences are SGDLS and YYNGEE. The CDR3 DNA sequence: TGTGCCAGCAGCGTAGACCGGGGTAATTATGGCTACACCTTC. This gives the protein CASSVDRGNYGYTF.

The J gene is TRBJ1-2, the V gene TRBV4-1; weak D call: TRBD1 (6 bases). Trimming removed 1 base from V and 6 bases from J, with 15 bases in between. The CDR3 is 15 residues long. Germline CDR1 is MGHRA and CDR2 is YSYEKL. CDR3 sequence: CASSQGPFEGDGYTF. The CDR3 nucleotides read TGCGCCAGCAGCCAAGGCCCCTTTGAGGGGGATGGCTACACCTTC.

The rearrangement joins TRBV28 to TRBJ1-4; TRBD1 aligns across 8 bases. Looked up from germline, CDR1 is MDHEN and CDR2 is SYDVKM. V lost 11 bases, J lost 4 bases, and 6 bases stayed unmatched. The CDR3 length is 13 residues. CDR3 protein: CACTQGGNEKLFF. The CDR3 DNA follows: TGTGCCTGCACACAGGGGGGTAATGAAAAACTGTTTTTT.